This T cell receptor beta chain was identified during a study of OX40 agonist ivuxolimab in advanced cancers. The overall study: The patients' treatment was ivuxolimab, an agonistic anti-OX40 (CD134) antibody. Hepatocellular carcinoma, melanoma, renal cell or head and neck cancer was diagnosed in the dose-escalation patients. It was permissible to have had prior anti-PD-1, anti-PD-L1 or anti-CTLA-4 therapy, and around 40% had some.

Generated by immunoSEQ multiplex PCR, the TCRdb table keeps only in-frame clones and is missing some. Of roughly 43,000 clones in the sample, approximately 83% are singletons; the top ten hold about 35%. In regard to this clone: Its specificity is not known.

The CDR3 totals 16 residues. Deletions cut 4 bases from V and 2 bases from J, with 16 bases between. Germline CDR1 MGHDK, CDR2 SYGVNS. Findings of the study overall: Dose levels from 0.1 to 3.0 mg/kg saw CD4+ and CD8+ blood T cells expand clonally by week 6.

The receptor was derived from an adult with an advanced solid tumor such as melanoma, head and neck, liver or kidney cancer. The chain uses TRBV25-1 and TRBJ2-3, with D hard to call. The starting material was CD4+ or CD8+ T cells sorted from blood, obtained in a trial of the OX40 agonist ivuxolimab. DNA for the CDR3: TGTGCCAGCAGTGGATACCTCACACGGCACACAGATACGCAGTATTTT. Its protein is CASSGYLTRHTDTQYF.